The clone carrying this TCR beta chain was detected only once. Sequence at one end of the junction differs from germline and may be a read error. The data stem from a study of T cell repertoires in cytomegalovirus infection. CDR1 and CDR2 (germline): SGHTA, FQGNSA. This CDR3 comprises 15 residues. Each CDR3 protein is one row after TCRdb ran MiXCR on the reads. The sample records 400,000 or so distinct CDR3 sequences, 25% to 40% being singletons. This chain joins TRBV7-2 and TRBJ2-7, with D possibly TRBD2 on 8 matching bases. Sequencing used PBMCs. The source of this sequence is a human donor in good health (CMV status not recorded). Some clones in this sample may be carry-over from other donors' samples. CDR3 sequence reads: CSSSLAGTAYYEHYF. CDR3 DNA sequence: TGTTCCAGCAGCTTAGCGGGGACAGCCTACTACGAGCATTACTTC.